This TCR beta chain is from a study of blood T cell repertoires in COVID-19. Background on the study: Samples came from the United States, Italy and Spain, spanning acute and convalescent COVID-19.

As originally analysed: The authors estimated nucleated cell counts from reference gene primer amplification. Measured with immunoSEQ multiplex PCR; TCRdb has only the in-frame clones, and not every one. V and J calls and clone size are those listed in that table; D and trimming were worked out from the DNA. Here the sample spans 180,000 or so clones, 86% being singletons. Germline CDR1 reads GTSNPN; CDR2 reads SVGIG (reference sequence). The CDR3 totals 14 residues. V shed 0 bases and J 3 bases; nucleotides not matched to a gene: 5. The chain uses TRBV30 and TRBJ2-7; 7 bases line up with TRBD1. Sequencing used peripheral blood. The origin of this receptor is a man aged 18 to 29 with acute or convalescent COVID-19. CDR3 in DNA: TGTGCCTGGAGTGTATCGGGGACAGACTACGAGCAGTACGTC. Translating it yields CAWSVSGTDYEQYV.